Included here is one T cell receptor (beta chain) sequence, with context. Its antigen is not known. The record originates from a study of a mutant IDH1 vaccine in newly diagnosed glioma. On the study more broadly: Commencement of vaccination occurred 4-6 weeks following radiotherapy alone, or concurrently with temozolomide cycles.

CDR3 length: 15 amino acids. Losses at the gene ends were 0 bases for V and 7 bases for J; bases not matched to a gene: 9. The germline V gene has CDR1 SQVTM and CDR2 ANQGSEA. The data were produced by immunoSEQ multiplex PCR, yet TCRdb's version contains in-frame clones alone and is incomplete. The sample has 84,000 or so clones, roughly four fifths seen once. Time point given: week 47, end of study. Vaccine doses each comprised 300 ug of mutant IDH1 20-mer peptide, with topical imiquimod. Points from the study as a whole: Seemingly, pseudoprogression had no relation to changes in the top peripheral T cell clonotypes.

The receptor's source is a man aged 40-49 years with glioma. The sample in question was PBMCs, obtained from a glioma patient whose treatment included an IDH1 peptide vaccine. The rearrangement links TRBV29-1 to TRBJ2-1; 7 bases are shared with TRBD2. The CDR3 spells CSVEDSGGGGNEQFF. The CDR3 bases are TGCAGCGTTGAAGATTCGGGGGGAGGAGGAAATGAGCAGTTCTTC.